This T cell receptor (beta chain) is drawn from a study of blood T cell repertoires in COVID-19. In the study overall: The United States, Italy and Spain were the sources of the acute and convalescent COVID-19 samples. The cDNA or gDNA used as material had been derived from T cells, B-cell-depleted T cells, or PBMCs.

Germline-derived CDR1 and CDR2 are LNHDA and SQIVND (reference sequence). The CDR3 runs 13 residues. V lost 7 bases, J lost 3 bases, and 9 bases lay in between. Authors' data handling: Cell counts per sample came from amplifying reference gene primers. TCRdb keeps only in-frame clones here, not all; method: immunoSEQ multiplex PCR. V, J and clone size were drawn from that table, and D and trimming were deduced from the DNA. This table has about 140,000 clones, 84% appearing once. Material for sequencing was peripheral blood. The chain uses TRBV19 and TRBJ1-4, with D hard to call. The receptor was isolated from a human donor in a cohort sampled during active COVID-19. CDR3 protein: CASMRRANEKLFF. The CDR3 DNA reads as TGTGCCAGTATGAGGCGGGCTAATGAAAAACTGTTTTTT.